Following are 21 T cell receptor beta chains from one sample sequenced in a study of sequential checkpoint blockade in melanoma. The protocol was immunoSEQ multiplex PCR, while the TCRdb copy is restricted to in-frame clones and leaves out a portion. The data contain approximately 21,000 clones, roughly 80% of them seen just once; the ten biggest clones take up around a tenth. The treatment here: randomized to nivolumab then ipilimumab (arm A) or the reverse (arm B). This specimen consisted of CD8+ T cells sorted from blood (inferred from file names), obtained from a patient given nivolumab and ipilimumab in sequence. All receptors come from a human donor with melanoma.

The V gene is TRBV11-2, the J gene TRBJ1-5; possibly TRBD1 for D (5 bases). Trimming stripped 2 bases from V and 2 bases from J, with 10 bases between. Per the germline V gene, CDR1 is SGHAT and CDR2 is FQNNGV. The length of the CDR3 is 15 residues. The CDR3 DNA reads as TGTGCCAGCAGCTTACAGGGTTATGGCAATCAGCCCCAGCATTTT. Its protein product is CASSLQGYGNQPQHF.

CDR3 nucleotides: TGTGCCAGCAGCCAAAAGCGGGAACGGCAGTATTTT. Translation: CASSQKRERQYF. V gene TRBV7-8 combines with J gene TRBJ2-3; TRBD2 agrees at 7 bases. The trim removed 5 bases at V and 11 bases at J, leaving 7 bases unmatched. Germline assignment: CDR1 SGHVS and CDR2 FQNEAQ. There are 12 residues in the CDR3.

The rearrangement links TRBV6-1 to TRBJ2-7, with 9 nucleotides matching TRBD1. The CDR3 covers 16 residues. V lost 2 bases, J lost 2 bases, and 7 bases stayed unmatched. Germline V gene data show CDR1 as MNHNS and CDR2 as SASEGT. This CDR3 reads CASSEIPGQGTYEQYF. The DNA of the CDR3 is TGTGCCAGCAGTGAAATCCCTGGACAGGGGACCTACGAGCAGTACTTC.

CDR3 bases: TGTGCCAGCAGTGTAGTGGGGGCGTGGGAGACCCAGTACTTC. This encodes CASSVVGAWETQYF. The V and J genes are TRBV6-5 and TRBJ2-5, with D possibly matching TRBD1 (6 bases). From germline, CDR1 is MNHEY and CDR2 SVGAGI. The ends were cut back, 5 bases at V and 5 bases at J, with 15 bases in the middle. The CDR3 has 14 residues.

V and J are TRBV4-1 and TRBJ2-7, with D maybe TRBD1 (6 bases). The germline V and J ends were trimmed by 0 bases and 2 bases, with 14 bases remaining between them. Germline V gene data show CDR1 as MGHRA and CDR2 as YSYEKL. The CDR3 contains 16 residues. Here the CDR3 DNA reads TGCGCCAGCAGCCAAGATGGTCAGGGGCTTACCTACGAGCAGTACTTC. Encoded protein: CASSQDGQGLTYEQYF.

This clone has only one observation. V usage is TRBV28 and J usage is TRBJ2-2; D is uncertain. The CDR3 contains 14 residues. Per germline, CDR1 MDHEN and CDR2 SYDVKM. V lost 3 bases and J lost 5, with 10 bases in between. This chain's CDR3 is CASSFTRWTGELFF. In nucleotides, the CDR3 is TGTGCCAGCAGTTTCACTCGGTGGACCGGGGAGCTGTTTTTT.

This clone was counted a single time. The DNA of the CDR3 is TGTGCCATCAGTGAGTCGCGGGGGAGTGCTGCTTTCTTT. Translating gives CAISESRGSAAFF. V is TRBV10-3 and J is TRBJ1-1, with D tentatively TRBD1 (5 bases). The CDR3 runs 13 residues. V lost 0 bases and J 11 bases, leaving 13 bases between the germline ends. Germline lookup yields CDR1 ENHRY and CDR2 SYGVKD.

The rearrangement uses TRBV7-6 and TRBJ1-3, with 7 bases matching TRBD1. Germline V lookup: CDR1 SGHVS, CDR2 FNYEAQ. Trimming removed 5 bases from V and 0 bases from J; junction bases left unmatched: 10. The CDR3 is made up of 17 amino acids. The CDR3 coding sequence is TGTGCCAGCAGCCTCCACCGGACAGGATACTCTGGAAACACCATATATTTT. Translated: CASSLHRTGYSGNTIYF.

The chain couples TRBV9 to TRBJ2-7; 9 nucleotides match TRBD1. CDR1 SGDLS and CDR2 YYNGEE come from the germline V gene. The CDR3 loop spans 15 amino acids. Unmatched junction bases numbered 8, after V lost 3 bases and J lost 4 bases. The CDR3 region is CASSGGQGMVYEQYF. The CDR3 DNA reads TGTGCCAGCAGCGGTGGACAGGGGATGGTGTACGAGCAGTACTTC.

This sequence joins TRBV4-1 and TRBJ2-7; 10 bases are shared with TRBD2. The V and J ends lost 1 base and 4 bases, in that order; junction bases with no gene match: 4. The V gene's germline CDR1 is MGHRA and CDR2 YSYEKL. The CDR3 extends over 15 amino acids. The DNA of the CDR3 is TGCGCCAGCAGCCAAGTTTTAGCGGGAGGATACGAGCAGTACTTC. Amino acid sequence: CASSQVLAGGYEQYF.

This clone was observed a single time. V usage is TRBV7-8 and J usage is TRBJ2-7; 8 nucleotides match TRBD1. Germline lookup yields CDR1 SGHVS and CDR2 FQNEAQ. V lost 5 bases, J lost 2 bases, and 23 bases stayed unmatched. CDR3 length equals 20 residues. The CDR3 bases are TGTGCCAGCAGCCCCCCGAAGCACAGGGGGACCAGCTTACCAACCTACGAGCAGTACTTC. Encoded protein: CASSPPKHRGTSLPTYEQYF. Together with reference TRBV7-8 and TRBJ2-7, the CDR3 gives the full variable domain: GAGVSQSPRYKVAKRGQDVALRCDPISGHVSLFWYQQALGQGPEFLTYFQNEAQLDKSGLPSDRFFAERPEGSVSTLKIQRTQQEDSAVYLCASSPPKHRGTSLPTYEQYFGPGTRLTVT.

This chain links TRBV7-6 with TRBJ2-7; 10 positions match TRBD2. The CDR3 is 16 amino acids. Germline assignment: CDR1 SGHVS and CDR2 FNYEAQ. V was clipped by 1 base and J by 1 base; unmatched bases: 4. The CDR3 reads CASSLGSSGGSYEQYF. CDR3 bases: TGTGCCAGCAGCTTAGGCAGTAGCGGGGGGTCCTACGAGCAGTACTTC.

This chain connects TRBV6-5 to TRBJ2-3; the D gene is possibly TRBD1 (6 bases). The V gene lost 6 bases and the J gene lost 4 bases, with 11 bases spanning the gap. The CDR3 loop spans 13 amino acids. CDR1 MNHEY and CDR2 SVGAGI come from the germline V gene. Written as DNA, the CDR3 is TGTGCCAGCAGCCCCACAGGGCCAGATACGCAGTATTTT. Its protein is CASSPTGPDTQYF.

The rearrangement uses TRBV19 and TRBJ2-2; D call uncertain. CDR1 LNHDA and CDR2 SQIVND come from the germline V gene (reference sequence). The V end lost 3 bases, the J end lost 1 base, and 3 bases lay between the germline ends. This CDR3 is built from 13 residues. The CDR3 sequence is CASSIWNTGELFF. DNA of the CDR3: TGTGCCAGTAGTATCTGGAACACCGGGGAGCTGTTTTTT.

This chain connects TRBV4-1 to TRBJ1-2; TRBD1 is a possible D gene (6 bases). The CDR3 contains 14 residues. Germline V CDR1 and CDR2: MGHRA, YSYEKL. V was trimmed by 0 bases and J by 8 bases, leaving 13 bases between them. This CDR3 is CASSQDRGGEGYTF. The CDR3 region has the DNA TGCGCCAGCAGCCAAGATCGAGGGGGAGAGGGCTACACCTTC.

V gene TRBV7-9 combines with J gene TRBJ1-1; TRBD1 matches at 7 bases. The CDR3 spans 14 residues. Per germline, CDR1 SEHNR and CDR2 FQNEAQ (reference sequence). V shed 5 bases and J 4 bases; nucleotides not matched to a gene: 7. The CDR3 loop reads CASSRQGYSTEAFF. In DNA form, the CDR3 reads TGTGCCAGCAGCCGACAGGGCTATAGCACTGAAGCTTTCTTT. Combining the CDR3 with reference TRBV7-9 and TRBJ1-1 gives the whole variable domain DTGVSQNPRHKITKRGQNVTFRCDPISEHNRLYWYRQTLGQGPEFLTYFQNEAQLEKSRLLSDRFSAERPKGSFSTLEIQRTEQGDSAMYLCASSRQGYSTEAFFGQGTRLTVV.

This chain connects TRBV6-5 to TRBJ1-1, with unresolved D. Germline loops: CDR1 MNHEY, CDR2 SVGAGI. This CDR3 spans 13 amino acids. V lost 4 bases and J 4 bases, leaving 10 bases between the germline ends. CDR3 sequence (DNA): TGTGCCAGCAGTTCCCCACCGGGCACTGAAGCTTTCTTT. Encoded protein: CASSSPPGTEAFF.

The gene calls are TRBV9 and TRBJ2-7; 7 bases match TRBD2. J lost 2 bases, V lost 4 bases, and 9 bases had no gene match. The CDR3 loop spans 15 amino acids. CDR1 SGDLS and CDR2 YYNGEE come from the germline V gene. CDR3 region: CASSPGSGRAYEQYF. The CDR3 DNA follows: TGTGCCAGCAGCCCGGGATCGGGGAGGGCCTACGAGCAGTACTTC.

This clone occurred a few times. The V gene is TRBV7-8, the J gene TRBJ2-7; a possible D gene is TRBD2 (6 bases). Looked up from germline, CDR1 is SGHVS and CDR2 is FQNEAQ. The CDR3 is 16 amino acids. Trimming pared 0 bases from V and 6 bases from J, leaving 18 bases between. As DNA, the CDR3 is TGTGCCAGCAGCTTAGCAAGAGGCAGGGTGGGGGGCGAGCAGTACTTC. Protein: CASSLARGRVGGEQYF.

This chain joins TRBV6-5 and TRBJ2-3; D possibly corresponds to TRBD1 (5 bases). Germline V gene lookup returns CDR1 MNHEY and CDR2 SVGAGI. This CDR3 has 14 residues. Trimming took off 2 bases at V and 0 bases at J, with 6 bases between the two ends. CDR3 sequence: CASSYAGSTDTQYF. In DNA, the CDR3 is TGTGCCAGCAGTTACGCAGGGAGCACAGATACGCAGTATTTT.

The rearrangement joins TRBV10-3 to TRBJ1-6; TRBD1 is a possible D gene (6 bases). The ends were cut back, 4 bases at V and 5 bases at J, with 12 bases in the middle. Per germline, CDR1 ENHRY and CDR2 SYGVKD. This CDR3 region has 15 residues. CDR3: CAISAKGHDNSPLHF. The DNA of the CDR3 is TGTGCCATCAGTGCGAAGGGACACGATAATTCACCCCTCCACTTT.